The clone carrying this T cell receptor beta chain was detected many times. The authors built TCR beta libraries using iRepertoire HTBI primers and Arm-PCR of CDR3 regions. In TCRdb, the multiplex PCR reads were re-called with MiXCR into one record per CDR3 protein. Among 550,000 to 650,000 distinct CDR3 sequences listed, about 16% were seen once. The data derive from a study of regulatory T cells in long-lasting Graves disease. Time point: newly diagnosed GD, antithyroid drugs for less than 3 months. The TCR library was made from RNA extracted from PBMCs. With V trimmed by 6 bases and J by 3 bases, 8 bases remained unmatched. This CDR3 has 16 residues. Germline assignment: CDR1 MNHNS and CDR2 SASEGT. This sample was also put to use in a study of T cells in Graves' hyperthyroidism and ophthalmopathy. That source notes: Diagnoses were made from clinical symptoms, serum measures (thyroxine and TRAb), thyroid ultrasound and orbital computed tomography.

The sequence came from a man between 18 and 35 years old with Graves disease. Specimen: peripheral blood mononuclear cells (PBMCs), collected at new diagnosis, from a patient treated with antithyroid drugs. The rearrangement joins TRBV6-1 to TRBJ2-2; 9 bases map to TRBD1. DNA for the CDR3: TGTGCCAGCAGATTACCGGGACAGGGATACACCGGGGAGCTGTTTTTT. Translating gives CASRLPGQGYTGELFF.